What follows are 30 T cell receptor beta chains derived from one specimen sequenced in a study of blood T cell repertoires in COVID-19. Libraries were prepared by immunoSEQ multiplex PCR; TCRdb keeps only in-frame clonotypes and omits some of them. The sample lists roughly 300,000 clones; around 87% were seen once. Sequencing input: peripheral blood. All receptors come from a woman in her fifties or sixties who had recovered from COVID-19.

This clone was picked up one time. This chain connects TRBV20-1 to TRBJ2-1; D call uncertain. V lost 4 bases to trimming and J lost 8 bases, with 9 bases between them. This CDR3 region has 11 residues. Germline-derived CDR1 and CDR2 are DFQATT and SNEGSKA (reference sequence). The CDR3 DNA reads TGCAGTGCTATCCTTCTCGATGAGCAGTTCTTC. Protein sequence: CSAILLDEQFF.

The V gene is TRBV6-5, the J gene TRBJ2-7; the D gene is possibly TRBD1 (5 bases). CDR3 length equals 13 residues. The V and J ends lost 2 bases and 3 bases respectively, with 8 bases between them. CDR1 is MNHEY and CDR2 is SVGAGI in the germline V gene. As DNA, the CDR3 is TGTGCCAGCAGTTACAGACAGTACTACGAGCAGTACTTC. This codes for CASSYRQYYEQYF.

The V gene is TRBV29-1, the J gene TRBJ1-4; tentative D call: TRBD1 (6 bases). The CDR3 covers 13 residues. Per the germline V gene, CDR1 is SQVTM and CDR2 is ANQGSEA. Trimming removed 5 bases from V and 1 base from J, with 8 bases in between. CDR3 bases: TGCAGCGTTAGAGGGGGAACTAATGAAAAACTGTTTTTT. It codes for CSVRGGTNEKLFF.

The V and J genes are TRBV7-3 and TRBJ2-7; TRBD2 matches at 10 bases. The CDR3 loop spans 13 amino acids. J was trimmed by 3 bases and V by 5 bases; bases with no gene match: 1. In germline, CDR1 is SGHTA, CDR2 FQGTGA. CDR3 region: CASSPSGSYEQYF. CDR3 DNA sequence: TGTGCCAGCAGCCCTAGCGGGAGCTACGAGCAGTACTTC. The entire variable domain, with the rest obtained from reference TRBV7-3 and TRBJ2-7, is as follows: GAGVSQTPSNKVTEKGKYVELRCDPISGHTALYWYRQSLGQGPEFLIYFQGTGAADDSGLPNDRFFAVRPEGSVSTLKIQRTERGDSAVYLCASSPSGSYEQYFGPGTRLTVT.

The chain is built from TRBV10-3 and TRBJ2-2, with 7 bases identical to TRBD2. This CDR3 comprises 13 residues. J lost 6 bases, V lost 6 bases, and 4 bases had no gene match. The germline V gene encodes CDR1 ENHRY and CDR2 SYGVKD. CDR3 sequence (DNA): TGTGCCATCAGCCTGGGAGGGGCCGGGGAGCTGTTTTTT. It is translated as CAISLGGAGELFF.

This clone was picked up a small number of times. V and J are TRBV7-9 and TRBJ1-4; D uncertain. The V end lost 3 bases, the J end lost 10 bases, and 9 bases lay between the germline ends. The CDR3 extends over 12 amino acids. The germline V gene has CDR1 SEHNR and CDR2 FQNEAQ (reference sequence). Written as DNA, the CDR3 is TGTGCCAGCAGCTTTATCGAGGGAAAACTGTTTTTT. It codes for CASSFIEGKLFF.

CDR3 sequence (DNA): TGTGCCAGCAGTTTCCTAGTTAGCGCGGGGATCACAGATACGCAGTATTTT. Encoded protein: CASSFLVSAGITDTQYF. This chain joins TRBV27 and TRBJ2-3, with a possible D match to TRBD2 (6 bases). There are 17 residues in the CDR3. The V end was cut by 3 bases, the J end by 2 bases, with 18 bases between. Germline CDR1 is MNHEY and CDR2 is SMNVEV (reference sequence).

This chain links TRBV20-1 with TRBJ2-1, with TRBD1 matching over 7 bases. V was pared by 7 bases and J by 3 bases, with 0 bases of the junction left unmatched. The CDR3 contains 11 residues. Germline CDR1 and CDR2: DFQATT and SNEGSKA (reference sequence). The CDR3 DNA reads TGCAGTGGGGACAGCTACAATGAGCAGTTCTTC. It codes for CSGDSYNEQFF.

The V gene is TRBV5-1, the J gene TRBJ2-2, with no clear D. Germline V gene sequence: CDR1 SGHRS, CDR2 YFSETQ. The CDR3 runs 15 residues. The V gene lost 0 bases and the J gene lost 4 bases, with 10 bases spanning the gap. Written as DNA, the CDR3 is TGCGCCAGCAGCTTGGACGTATCGGGCACCGGGGAGCTGTTTTTT. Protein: CASSLDVSGTGELFF.

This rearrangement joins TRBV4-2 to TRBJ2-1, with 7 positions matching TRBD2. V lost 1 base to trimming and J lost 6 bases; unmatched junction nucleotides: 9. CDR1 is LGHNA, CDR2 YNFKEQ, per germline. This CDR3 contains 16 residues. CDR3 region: CASSQVLAGVSNEQFF. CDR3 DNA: TGTGCCAGCAGCCAAGTCCTCGCGGGAGTCTCCAATGAGCAGTTCTTC.

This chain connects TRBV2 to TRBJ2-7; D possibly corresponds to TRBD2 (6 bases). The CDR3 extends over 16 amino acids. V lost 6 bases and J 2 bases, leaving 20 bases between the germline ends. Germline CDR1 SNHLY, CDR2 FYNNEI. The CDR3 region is CASRGWGGKGPYEQYF. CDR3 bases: TGTGCCAGCAGGGGGTGGGGCGGGAAGGGACCCTACGAGCAGTACTTC.

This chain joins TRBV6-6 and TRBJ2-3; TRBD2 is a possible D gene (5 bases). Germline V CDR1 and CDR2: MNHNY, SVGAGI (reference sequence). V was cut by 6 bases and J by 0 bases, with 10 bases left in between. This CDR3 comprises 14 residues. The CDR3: CASSPSGSTDTQYF. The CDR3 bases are TGTGCCAGCAGCCCCAGCGGTAGCACAGATACGCAGTATTTT.

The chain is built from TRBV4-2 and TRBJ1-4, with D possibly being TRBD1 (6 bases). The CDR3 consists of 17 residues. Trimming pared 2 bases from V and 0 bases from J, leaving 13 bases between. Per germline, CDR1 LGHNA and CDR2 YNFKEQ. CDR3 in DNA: TGTGCCAGCAGCCAACCTGGACAGTCTGCAACTAATGAAAAACTGTTTTTT. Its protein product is CASSQPGQSATNEKLFF.

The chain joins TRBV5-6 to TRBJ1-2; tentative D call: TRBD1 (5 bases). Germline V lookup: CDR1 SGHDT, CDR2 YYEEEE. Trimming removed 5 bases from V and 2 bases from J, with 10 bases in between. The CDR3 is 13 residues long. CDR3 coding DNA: TGTGCCAGCAGGGCAGACAGCAACTATGGCTACACCTTC. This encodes CASRADSNYGYTF.

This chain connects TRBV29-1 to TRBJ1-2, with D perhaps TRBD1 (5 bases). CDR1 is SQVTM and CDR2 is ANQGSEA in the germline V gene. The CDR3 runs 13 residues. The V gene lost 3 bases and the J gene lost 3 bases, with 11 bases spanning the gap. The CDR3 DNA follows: TGCAGCGTTGACCAGCAGGGTTACTATGGCTACACCTTC. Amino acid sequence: CSVDQQGYYGYTF. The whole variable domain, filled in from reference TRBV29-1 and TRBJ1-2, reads SAVISQKPSRDICQRGTSLTIQCQVDSQVTMMFWYRQQPGQSLTLIATANQGSEATYESGFVIDKFPISRPNLTFSTLTVSNMSPEDSSIYLCSVDQQGYYGYTFGSGTRLTVV.

The CDR3 bases are TGCGCCAGCAGCCAAGGCCCGAACCGGGACATAACTAACTATGGCTACACCTTC. Amino acid sequence: CASSQGPNRDITNYGYTF. The chain joins TRBV4-3 to TRBJ1-2, with D possibly matching TRBD1 (6 bases). Germline CDR1 LGHNA, CDR2 YSLEER. Trimming removed 1 base at V and 0 bases at J, with 18 bases between. The CDR3 contains 18 residues.

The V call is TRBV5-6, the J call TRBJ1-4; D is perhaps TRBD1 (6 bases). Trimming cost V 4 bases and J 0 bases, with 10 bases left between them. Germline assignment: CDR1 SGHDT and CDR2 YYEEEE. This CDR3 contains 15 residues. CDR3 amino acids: CASSAGAATNEKLFF. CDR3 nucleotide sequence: TGTGCCAGCAGCGCAGGGGCAGCAACTAATGAAAAACTGTTTTTT. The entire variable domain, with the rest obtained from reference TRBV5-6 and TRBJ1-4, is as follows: DAGVTQSPTHLIKTRGQQVTLRCSPKSGHDTVSWYQQALGQGPQFIFQYYEEEERQRGNFPDRFSGHQFPNYSSELNVNALLLGDSALYLCASSAGAATNEKLFFGSGTQLSVL.

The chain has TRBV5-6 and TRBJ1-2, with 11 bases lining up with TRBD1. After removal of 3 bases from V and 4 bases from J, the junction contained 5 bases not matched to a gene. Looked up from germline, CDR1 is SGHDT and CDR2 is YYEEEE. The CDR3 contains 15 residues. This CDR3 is CASSWGTGGSYGYTF. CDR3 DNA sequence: TGTGCCAGCAGCTGGGGGACAGGGGGTTCCTATGGCTACACCTTC.

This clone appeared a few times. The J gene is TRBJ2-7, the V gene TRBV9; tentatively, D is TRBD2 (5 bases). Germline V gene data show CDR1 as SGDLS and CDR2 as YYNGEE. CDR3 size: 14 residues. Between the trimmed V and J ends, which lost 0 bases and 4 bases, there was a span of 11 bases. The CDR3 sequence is CASSVGTEEYEQYF. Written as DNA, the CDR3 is TGTGCCAGCAGCGTAGGGACGGAGGAATACGAGCAGTACTTC.

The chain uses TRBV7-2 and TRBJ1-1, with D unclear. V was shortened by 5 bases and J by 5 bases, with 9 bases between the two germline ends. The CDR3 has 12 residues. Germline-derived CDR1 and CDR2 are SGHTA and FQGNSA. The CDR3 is CASSPYSTEAFF. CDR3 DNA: TGTGCCAGCAGCCCTTATAGTACTGAAGCTTTCTTT.

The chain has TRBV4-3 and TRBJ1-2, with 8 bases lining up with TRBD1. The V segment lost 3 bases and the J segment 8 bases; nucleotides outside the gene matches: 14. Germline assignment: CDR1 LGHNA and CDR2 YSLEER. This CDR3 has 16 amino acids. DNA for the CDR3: TGCGCCAGCAGCCACGACCCTCTGACAGGGGCAAGGGGCTACACCTTC. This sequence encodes CASSHDPLTGARGYTF.

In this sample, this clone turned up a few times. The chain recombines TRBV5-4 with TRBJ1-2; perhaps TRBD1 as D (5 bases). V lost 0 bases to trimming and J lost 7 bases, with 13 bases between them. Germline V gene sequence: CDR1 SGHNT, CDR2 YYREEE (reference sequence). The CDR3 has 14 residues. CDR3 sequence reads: CASSLGTPFGGYTF. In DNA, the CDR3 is TGTGCCAGCAGCTTGGGGACACCTTTCGGTGGCTACACCTTC.

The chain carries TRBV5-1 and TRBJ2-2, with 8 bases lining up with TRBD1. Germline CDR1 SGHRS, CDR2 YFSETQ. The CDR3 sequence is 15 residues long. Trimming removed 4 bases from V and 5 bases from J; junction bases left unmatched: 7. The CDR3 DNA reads TGCGCCAGCAGCGTACAGGGGGTGGAGACCGGGGAGCTGTTTTTT. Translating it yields CASSVQGVETGELFF.

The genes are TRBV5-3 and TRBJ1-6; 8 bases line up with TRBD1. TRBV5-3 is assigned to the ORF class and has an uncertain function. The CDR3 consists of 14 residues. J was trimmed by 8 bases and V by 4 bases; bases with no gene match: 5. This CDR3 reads CARSQGASDSPLHF. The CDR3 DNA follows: TGTGCCAGAAGCCAGGGGGCCTCGGATTCACCCCTCCACTTT.

The CDR3 DNA is TGCGCCAGCAGACCGTCTAGCGGGAGGATCGATGAGCAGTTCTTC. Translated, it gives CASRPSSGRIDEQFF. V is TRBV5-1 and J is TRBJ2-1, with 11 positions matching TRBD2. Trimming cost V 5 bases and J 8 bases; bases outside gene matches: 9. Per the germline V gene, CDR1 is SGHRS and CDR2 is YFSETQ. The CDR3 length is 15 residues.

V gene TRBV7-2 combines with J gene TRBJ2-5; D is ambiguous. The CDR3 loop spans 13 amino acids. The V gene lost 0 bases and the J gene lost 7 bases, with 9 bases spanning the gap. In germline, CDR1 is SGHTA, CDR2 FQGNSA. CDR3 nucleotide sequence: TGTGCCAGCAGCTTAGCTGGGCCAGGGACCCAGTACTTC. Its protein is CASSLAGPGTQYF.

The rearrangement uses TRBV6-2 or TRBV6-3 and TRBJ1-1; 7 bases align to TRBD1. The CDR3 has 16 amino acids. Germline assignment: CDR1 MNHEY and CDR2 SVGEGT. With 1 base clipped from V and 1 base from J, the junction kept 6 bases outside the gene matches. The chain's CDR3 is CASSYFLDRPNTEAFF. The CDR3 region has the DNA TGTGCCAGCAGTTACTTCTTGGACAGGCCGAACACTGAAGCTTTCTTT.

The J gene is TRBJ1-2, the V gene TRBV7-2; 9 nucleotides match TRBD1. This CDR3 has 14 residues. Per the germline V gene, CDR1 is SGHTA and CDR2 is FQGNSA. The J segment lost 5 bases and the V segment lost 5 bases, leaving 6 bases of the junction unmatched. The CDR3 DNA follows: TGTGCCAGCAGCCCATCACAGGGGGCTTATGGCTACACCTTC. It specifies CASSPSQGAYGYTF.

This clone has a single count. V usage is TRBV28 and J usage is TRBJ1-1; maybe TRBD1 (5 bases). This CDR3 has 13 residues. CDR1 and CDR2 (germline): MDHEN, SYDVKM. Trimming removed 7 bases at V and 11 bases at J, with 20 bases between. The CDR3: CASNGDWGGRAFF. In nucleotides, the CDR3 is TGTGCCAGCAACGGGGACTGGGGGGGACGGGCTTTCTTT.

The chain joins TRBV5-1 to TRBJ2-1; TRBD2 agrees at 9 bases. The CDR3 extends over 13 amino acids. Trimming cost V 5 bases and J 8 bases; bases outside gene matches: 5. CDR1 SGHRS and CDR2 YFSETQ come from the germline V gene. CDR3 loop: CASRPSGTDEQFF. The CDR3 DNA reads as TGCGCCAGCAGGCCTAGCGGGACGGATGAGCAGTTCTTC.